This passage covers 3 T cell receptor beta chains from one sample sequenced in a study of T cells in Graves' hyperthyroidism and ophthalmopathy (dated by TCRdb to the late 2010s). The method was multiplex PCR. The sequencer was an Illumina HiSeq 2000. TCR beta CDR3 regions were amplified from RNA transcripts. The TCR CDR3 was subjected to a first round of RT-PCR using the HTBI primer set and the Qiagen OneStep RT-PCR kit. TCRdb reprocessed the public reads (quality trimming at Q25 with fastp, clone calling with MiXCR) and kept in-frame beta chains. Every distinct CDR3 protein forms one entry, paired with its most common genes and DNA. The sample table lists hundreds of thousands of distinct CDR3 sequences, 45% of them with a count of one. The top ten clonotypes cover roughly 6.5% of the sample. Sequencing was performed on peripheral blood or thyroid tissue (not recorded which). These TCRs come from an adult man with Graves' disease, either hyperthyroidism or ophthalmopathy (not recorded which).

The chain couples TRBV10-3 to TRBJ2-7, with TRBD1 matching 9 bases. V was pared by 4 bases and J by 1 base, with 5 bases of the junction left unmatched. The CDR3 is 15 amino acids. CDR1 is ENHRY and CDR2 is SYGVKD in the germline V gene. Written as DNA, the CDR3 is TGTGCCATCAGTGGCACAGGGGGCCGTTCCTACGAGCAGTACTTC. This gives the protein CAISGTGGRSYEQYF.

Of note for this clonotype: The CDR3 does not end in the conserved phenylalanine or tryptophan, so this is likely a read error. The limits of the CDR3 on the DNA are not certain, so only TCRdb's listed CDR3 is given. The chain has TRBV20-1 and TRBJ2-2. The CDR3 has 14 residues if both end residues are counted. The germline CDR1 and CDR2 sequences are DFQATT and SNEGSKA (reference sequence). CDR3 in amino acids: CSASSAENTGELVL.

There are a few counts of this clonotype. This chain connects TRBV19 to TRBJ1-1, with TRBD1 identical over 12 bases. The CDR3 extends over 14 amino acids. CDR1 and CDR2 from the germline V gene are LNHDA and SQIVND (reference sequence). V trimming: 5 bases; J trimming: 5 bases; junction bases outside the gene matches: 3. The CDR3 reads CASSGDRGRTEAFF. CDR3 coding DNA: TGTGCCAGTAGTGGGGACAGGGGGCGGACTGAAGCTTTCTTT.